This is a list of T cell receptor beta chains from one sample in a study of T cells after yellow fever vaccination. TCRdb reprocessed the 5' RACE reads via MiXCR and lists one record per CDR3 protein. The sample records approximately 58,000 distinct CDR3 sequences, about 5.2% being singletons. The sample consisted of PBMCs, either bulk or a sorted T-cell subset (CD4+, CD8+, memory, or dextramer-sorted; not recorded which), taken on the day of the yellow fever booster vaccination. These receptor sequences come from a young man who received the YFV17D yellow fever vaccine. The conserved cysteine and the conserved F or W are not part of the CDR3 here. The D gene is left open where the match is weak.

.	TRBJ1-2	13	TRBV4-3	ASSQDRTWIYGYT
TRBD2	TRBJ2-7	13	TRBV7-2	ASSPSGQRGTLGD
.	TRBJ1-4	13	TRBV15	ATSREGGLNEKLF
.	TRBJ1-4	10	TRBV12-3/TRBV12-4	ASSSRNEKLF
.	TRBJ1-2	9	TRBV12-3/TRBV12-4	ASGANYGYT
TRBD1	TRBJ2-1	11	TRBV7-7	ASSPDRGNEQF
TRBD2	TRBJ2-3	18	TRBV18	ASSPVRRFGSGGSTDTQY
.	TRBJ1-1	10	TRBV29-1	SVVAGSGEAF
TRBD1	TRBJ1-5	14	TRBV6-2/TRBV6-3	ASSYHRTGSNQPQH
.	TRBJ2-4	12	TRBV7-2	ASSPGPAYGIQY
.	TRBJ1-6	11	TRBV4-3	ASSRDGNSPLH
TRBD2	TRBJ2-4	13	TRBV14	ASSPEAGTRYIQY
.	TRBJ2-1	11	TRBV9	ASSLDGTNEQF
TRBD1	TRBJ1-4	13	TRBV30	AWSDPGQGTKKLF
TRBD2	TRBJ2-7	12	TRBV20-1	SARARLAGYEQY
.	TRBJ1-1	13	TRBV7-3	ASSLTGTTNTEAF
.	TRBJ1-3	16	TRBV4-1	ASSQPNLAGYSGNTIY
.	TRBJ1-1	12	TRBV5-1	ASSLGHTNTEAF
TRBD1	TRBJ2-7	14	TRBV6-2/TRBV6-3	ASSTTGTGGSYEQY
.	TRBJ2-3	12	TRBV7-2	ASSLGASPDTQY
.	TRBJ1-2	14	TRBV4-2	ASSQDRLGANYGYT
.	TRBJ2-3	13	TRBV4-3	ASSNLSDATDTQY
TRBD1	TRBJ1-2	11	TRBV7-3	ASGQGSGYGYT